The 10 T cell receptor beta chains presented below share a single source sample, sequenced in a study of T cells in Graves' hyperthyroidism and ophthalmopathy (dated by TCRdb to the late 2010s). Libraries were built with multiplex PCR. Instrument on record: Illumina HiSeq 2000. TCR beta CDR3 regions were amplified from RNA transcripts. The TCR CDR3 was subjected to a first round of RT-PCR using the HTBI primer set and the Qiagen OneStep RT-PCR kit. TCRdb cleaned the public reads at Q25 with fastp, built clones with MiXCR and kept in-frame beta chains. Every CDR3 protein is listed once, alongside the most common genes and DNA of its rows. The sample records 450,000 to 600,000 distinct CDR3 sequences, 15% to 20% of which are singletons. Of the sample, approximately 48% falls within the top ten clones. Sequenced: blood. The source is a man between 35 and 55 years old with Graves' ophthalmopathy.

This clonotype occurred once. CDR3: CASRKVGAWGNSYEQYF. CDR3 bases: TGTGCCAGCAGGAAAGTCGGAGCCTGGGGAAACTCCTACGAGCAGTACTTC. The J gene is TRBJ2-7, the V gene TRBV12-3 or TRBV12-4; D gene ambiguous. This CDR3 has 17 residues. V shed 6 bases and J shed 0 bases, with 21 bases lying between them.

This clonotype was picked up many times. The rearrangement uses TRBV30 and TRBJ2-2; TRBD1 might be the D (5 bases). Deletions cut 3 bases from V and 1 base from J, with 9 bases between. The CDR3 is 14 residues long. In germline, CDR1 is GTSNPN, CDR2 SVGIG (reference sequence). The CDR3 DNA follows: TGTGCCTGGAGGAAGGGGTTGAACACCGGGGAGCTGTTTTTT. Translating gives CAWRKGLNTGELFF.

The chain combines TRBV20-1 with TRBJ2-7, with a weak D call TRBD2 (5 bases). This CDR3 comprises 13 residues. V was trimmed by 2 bases and J by 2 bases, leaving 10 bases between them. Germline V lookup: CDR1 DFQATT, CDR2 SNEGSKA (reference sequence). The CDR3 region is CSARWTGTYEQYF. CDR3 coding DNA: TGCAGTGCTAGATGGACTGGAACCTACGAGCAGTACTTC.

This clonotype has only a few counts. The chain links TRBV28 to TRBJ1-1; D is possibly TRBD1 (5 bases). The CDR3 is made up of 15 amino acids. Germline assignment: CDR1 MDHEN and CDR2 SYDVKM. V was cut by 3 bases and J by 0 bases, with 11 bases left in between. Here the CDR3 reads CASSFGGVLNTEAFF. The CDR3 nucleotides read TGTGCCAGCAGTTTTGGAGGGGTCTTGAACACTGAAGCTTTCTTT.

This chain joins TRBV9 and TRBJ2-2; D is perhaps TRBD1 (5 bases). The germline V gene encodes CDR1 SGDLS and CDR2 YYNGEE. The CDR3 runs 16 residues. V was cut by 0 bases and J by 5 bases, with 14 bases left in between. The CDR3 sequence is CASSVATQVRTGELFF. As DNA, the CDR3 is TGTGCCAGCAGCGTAGCCACACAGGTCAGAACCGGGGAGCTGTTTTTT.

The gene calls are TRBV4-3 and TRBJ1-4, with unresolved D. The CDR3 spans 14 residues. Germline V CDR1 and CDR2: LGHNA, YSLEER. V lost 0 bases to trimming and J lost 0 bases, with 2 bases between them. CDR3 DNA sequence: TGCGCCAGCAGCCAAGATGCAACTAATGAAAAACTGTTTTTT. It codes for CASSQDATNEKLFF.

This clonotype was picked up many times. The chain recombines TRBV11-1 with TRBJ2-1; D gene ambiguous. CDR1 is SGHAT and CDR2 is FQDESV in the germline V gene (reference sequence). V shed 3 bases and J shed 9 bases, with 12 bases lying between them. This CDR3 spans 13 amino acids. In nucleotides, the CDR3 is TGTGCCAGCAGCTTTCCCGATTTCGTTGAGCAGTTCTTC. Translating gives CASSFPDFVEQFF.

This clonotype was counted between two and nine times. The chain uses TRBV13 and TRBJ2-7; D not resolved. Trimming stripped 0 bases from V and 1 base from J, with 16 bases between. Germline CDR1 and CDR2: PRHDT and FYEKMQ (reference sequence). The CDR3 contains 17 residues. The CDR3 nucleotides read TGTGCCAGCAGCTTAGGCCTTGGGTACGGAGTATCCTACGAGCAGTACTTC. This sequence encodes CASSLGLGYGVSYEQYF.

Concerning this clonotype: Given the absence of the conserved phenylalanine or tryptophan at the CDR3 end, a read error is likely. CDR3 nucleotides: TGTGCCAGCAGTTCCACTAACTATGGCTACACCCTC. Protein sequence: CASSSTNYGYTL. J is TRBJ1-2 and V is TRBV28; D call uncertain. This CDR3 is built from 12 residues. V lost 4 bases and J 0 bases, leaving 3 bases between the germline ends. CDR1 and CDR2 from the germline V gene are MDHEN and SYDVKM.

At least ten counts were recorded for this clonotype. The chain employs TRBV5-1 and TRBJ2-3; 8 nucleotides align to TRBD2. Looked up from germline, CDR1 is SGHRS and CDR2 is YFSETQ. The CDR3 has 17 amino acids. V lost 2 bases to trimming and J lost 2 bases; unmatched junction nucleotides: 10. The CDR3 spells CASSFGTRGSSTDTQYF. In nucleotides, the CDR3 is TGCGCCAGCAGCTTCGGGACTAGGGGGTCCTCCACAGATACGCAGTATTTT.